The 10 T cell receptor beta chains listed next were all sequenced from one sample in a study of vaccination effects on CD4 cells after COVID-19. Before sequencing took place, the ViraFEST assay used viral peptide pools to expand antigen-specific CD4+ T cells. After roughly 10 days in culture, the CD4+ T cells were isolated. BNT162b2 vaccine or mRNA-1273 vaccine was given to participants in two doses. These receptors are not linked to any known antigen. Repertoires were generated with immunoSEQ multiplex PCR, while TCRdb's copy carries only in-frame clones and drops some. The top ten clones hold 1.5% of a sample with tens of thousands of clones, around 80% of them seen once. The sample was CD4+ T cells from PBMCs cultured with HCoV-NL63 spike peptides, taken after COVID-19 vaccination. These receptors were obtained from a human donor who received a COVID-19 vaccine. Some clones in this sample may be carry-over from other donors' samples.

The chain couples TRBV4-1 to TRBJ1-5, with D unresolved. The V end was cut by 1 base, the J end by 4 bases, with 14 bases between. This CDR3 has 16 residues. Looked up from germline, CDR1 is MGHRA and CDR2 is YSYEKL. CDR3 sequence (DNA): TGCGCCAGCAGCCAAGTGGATATGGGGATAAATCAGCCCCAGCATTTT. The encoded protein is CASSQVDMGINQPQHF.

The chain combines TRBV3-1 (or the pseudogene TRBV3-2) with TRBJ1-2, with a weak D call TRBD1 (5 bases). The CDR3 sequence is 13 residues long. Between the trimmed V and J ends, which lost 5 bases and 8 bases, there was a span of 15 bases. Germline CDR1 LGHDT, CDR2 YNNKEL (reference sequence). CDR3 nucleotide sequence: TGTGCCAGCAGCTCATCGGGGCTCTGGGGCTACACCTTC. Amino acid sequence: CASSSSGLWGYTF.

The rearrangement uses TRBV9 and TRBJ1-4; TRBD1 matches 9 bases. CDR3 length: 14 amino acids. CDR1 and CDR2 from the germline V gene are SGDLS and YYNGEE. The J segment lost 7 bases and the V segment lost 3 bases, leaving 4 bases of the junction unmatched. The CDR3 sequence is CASSEQGAGEKLFF. DNA for the CDR3: TGTGCCAGCAGCGAACAGGGGGCGGGTGAAAAACTGTTTTTT.

The gene calls are TRBV7-2 and TRBJ2-1; possible D gene TRBD1, 6 bases. V shed 5 bases and J shed 6 bases, with 14 bases lying between them. Looked up from germline, CDR1 is SGHTA and CDR2 is FQGNSA. This CDR3 contains 14 residues. This CDR3 is CASSVGQKGNEQFF. CDR3 coding DNA: TGTGCCAGCAGCGTCGGACAGAAGGGCAATGAGCAGTTCTTC.

The chain carries TRBV15 and TRBJ2-1; D not certain. The ends were cut back, 0 bases at V and 5 bases at J, with 2 bases in the middle. This CDR3 is built from 12 residues. Germline V lookup: CDR1 LNHNV, CDR2 YYDKDF (reference sequence). The DNA for the CDR3 is TGTGCCACCAGCAGAGACAACAATGAGCAGTTCTTC. Amino acid sequence: CATSRDNNEQFF.

The chain couples TRBV15 to TRBJ2-3; 16 bases align to TRBD2. Losses at the gene ends were 2 bases for V and 5 bases for J; bases not matched to a gene: 7. Germline lookup yields CDR1 LNHNV and CDR2 YYDKDF (reference sequence). This CDR3 is built from 18 residues. CDR3 sequence reads: CATSRPPGLAGGKDTQYF. CDR3 coding DNA: TGTGCCACCAGCAGACCACCGGGACTAGCGGGGGGGAAAGATACGCAGTATTTT.

This rearrangement joins TRBV28 to TRBJ1-1; TRBD1 matches at 7 bases. This CDR3 spans 15 amino acids. Looked up from germline, CDR1 is MDHEN and CDR2 is SYDVKM. V lost 6 bases to trimming and J lost 5 bases; unmatched junction nucleotides: 12. The CDR3 DNA follows: TGTGCCAGCAGGCCACCTCGACAGGGACGGACTGAAGCTTTCTTT. Translated: CASRPPRQGRTEAFF.

This clone was recorded only once. J is TRBJ1-3 and V is TRBV6-5; 9 bases are a match to TRBD1. V lost 6 bases to trimming and J lost 2 bases; unmatched junction nucleotides: 5. Germline CDR1 is MNHEY and CDR2 is SVGAGI. This CDR3 is 15 amino acids long. The chain's CDR3 is CASSLWTGAGNTIYF. CDR3 sequence (DNA): TGTGCCAGCAGCCTATGGACAGGGGCTGGAAACACCATATATTTT.

J is TRBJ2-3 and V is TRBV7-9; no clear D gene. Trimming cost V 5 bases and J 6 bases, with 9 bases left between them. This CDR3 comprises 12 residues. Germline CDR1 and CDR2: SEHNR and FQNEAQ (reference sequence). The CDR3 DNA reads as TGTGCCAGCAGCCCTTCGGCGGATACGCAGTATTTT. Translating gives CASSPSADTQYF.

CDR3 DNA sequence: TGTGCCAGCAGCCTCGACAGGTCCGGGGCCAACGTCCTGACTTTC. Protein product: CASSLDRSGANVLTF. The chain joins TRBV21-1 to TRBJ2-6; TRBD1 reflects the table's D call only, with no check against the DNA. TRBV21-1 is reported as a pseudogene. The CDR3 is 15 residues long.